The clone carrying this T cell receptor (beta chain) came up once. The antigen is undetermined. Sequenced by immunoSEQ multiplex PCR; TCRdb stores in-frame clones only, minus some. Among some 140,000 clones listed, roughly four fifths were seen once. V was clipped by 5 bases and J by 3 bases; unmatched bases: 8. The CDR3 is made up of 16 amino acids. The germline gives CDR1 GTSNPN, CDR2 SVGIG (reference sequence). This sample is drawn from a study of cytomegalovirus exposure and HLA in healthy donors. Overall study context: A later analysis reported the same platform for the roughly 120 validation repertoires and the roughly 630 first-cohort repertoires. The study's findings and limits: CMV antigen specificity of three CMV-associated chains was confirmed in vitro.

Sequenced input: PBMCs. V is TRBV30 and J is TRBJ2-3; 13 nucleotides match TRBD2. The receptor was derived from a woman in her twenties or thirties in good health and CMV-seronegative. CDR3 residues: CAWGPGTSGVTDTQYF. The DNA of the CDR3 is TGTGCCTGGGGTCCCGGGACTAGCGGGGTGACAGATACGCAGTATTTT.